The rows below give T cell receptor beta chains drawn from one sample of a study of molecular identifiers for immune sequencing clone quantification. TCRdb reprocessed the PCR reads via MiXCR and lists one record per CDR3 protein. The profile covers under 650,000 distinct CDR3 sequences, with about 20% appearing a single time and roughly 0.85% taken by the ten largest. The specimen sequenced was naive CD8+ T cells from blood, with Jurkat cell RNA spiked in. Receptors originate from a human donor in good health. Some libraries in this study had Jurkat cell RNA spiked in. The CDR3 runs from the conserved cysteine through the conserved F or W. A D gene is named only where the DNA matches it firmly. Clone size appears in some rows only: once, few, many, or a class for an expanded clone.

TRBV7-9	TRBJ1-4	TRBD1	many	CASSGQDRGGEKLFF	TGTGCCAGCAGCGGACAGGACAGGGGTGGAGAAAAACTGTTTTTT
TRBV6-2/TRBV6-3	TRBJ1-5	NA	many	CASREDRSYSNQPQHF	TGTGCCAGCAGAGAGGACAGAAGTTATAGCAATCAGCCCCAGCATTTT
TRBV4-3	TRBJ1-5	TRBD1	NA	CASSQGQGVNQSQHF	TGCGCCAGCAGTCAAGGACAGGGGGTCAACCAGTCCCAGCATTTT
TRBV9	TRBJ2-7	NA	many	CASSLYRSSYEQYF	TGTGCCAGCAGCCTGTACAGGAGCTCCTACGAGCAGTACTTC
TRBV4-3	TRBJ2-7	TRBD1	NA	CASSQTGQGLSYEQYF	TGCGCCAGCAGCCAAACCGGACAGGGGCTCTCCTACGAGCAGTACTTC
TRBV6-2/TRBV6-3	TRBJ2-5	TRBD2	few	CASSYSAGEETQYF	TGTGCCAGCAGTTACTCAGCGGGGGAGGAGACCCAGTACTTC
TRBV20-1	TRBJ1-4	NA	few	CSARHEKLFF	TGCAGTGCTAGACATGAAAAACTGTTTTTT
TRBV9	TRBJ2-7	NA	many	CASSVGTGSGYEQYF	TGTGCCAGCAGCGTAGGAACAGGCTCTGGGTACGAGCAGTACTTC
TRBV20-1	TRBJ2-1	TRBD2	many	CSARALAGVSEQFF	TGCAGTGCTAGAGCGCTAGCGGGAGTTAGTGAGCAGTTCTTC
TRBV7-9	TRBJ2-1	NA	once	CASSLRDDVEQFF	TGTGCCAGCAGCCTCCGGGACGACGTTGAGCAGTTCTTC
TRBV12-3/TRBV12-4	TRBJ2-2	TRBD1	many	CASRPGQGSGELFF	TGTGCCAGCAGACCCGGACAGGGCAGCGGGGAGCTGTTTTTT
TRBV5-6	TRBJ2-5	NA	few	CASSFGPQGAQYF	TGTGCCAGCAGCTTCGGACCCCAAGGGGCCCAGTACTTC
TRBV4-3	TRBJ1-5	NA	NA	CASSQDWRGGQPQHF	TGCGCCAGCAGCCAAGATTGGAGGGGGGGTCAGCCCCAGCATTTT
TRBV3-1	TRBJ2-1	NA	NA	CASSQVGGQIYNEQFF	TGTGCCAGCAGCCAAGTTGGTGGACAGATATACAATGAGCAGTTCTTC
TRBV5-6	TRBJ2-1	NA	few	CASSFGPGDEQFF	TGTGCCAGCAGCTTTGGGCCGGGCGATGAGCAGTTCTTC
TRBV6-2/TRBV6-3	TRBJ2-1	TRBD2	many	CASSWTSSYNEQFF	TGTGCCAGCAGTTGGACTAGTTCCTACAATGAGCAGTTCTTC
TRBV28	TRBJ2-7	NA	many	CASSLRAGFGEQYF	TGTGCCAGCAGTTTACGCGCGGGGTTCGGTGAGCAGTACTTC
TRBV4-3	TRBJ2-3	NA	NA	CASSQDLGGASTDTQYF	TGCGCCAGCAGCCAAGATCTCGGCGGGGCTAGCACAGATACGCAGTATTTT
TRBV9	TRBJ1-1	TRBD1	many	CASSGGPDRGLGTEAFF	TGTGCCAGCAGCGGAGGACCGGACAGGGGGCTGGGAACTGAAGCTTTCTTT
TRBV6-5	TRBJ2-7	NA	many	CASSYSWDEGYEQYF	TGTGCCAGCAGTTACTCGTGGGACGAGGGCTACGAGCAGTACTTC
TRBV6-1	TRBJ2-7	NA	many	CASSGLLRGPSYEQYF	TGTGCCAGCAGCGGCCTCCTCAGGGGTCCTTCCTACGAGCAGTACTTC
TRBV4-1	TRBJ1-1	NA	NA	CASSQKVGGGQTFF	TGCGCCAGCAGCCAGAAGGTTGGGGGGGGGCAGACTTTCTTT
TRBV6-1	TRBJ1-2	NA	NA	CASSAGAGFYGYTF	TGTGCCAGCAGCGCAGGGGCAGGGTTCTATGGCTACACCTTC